Presented here are 11 T cell receptor beta chains from one specimen sequenced in a study of human T cells and chemical hapten exposure. Time point meaning: patch test 1, 2 weeks after DPC sensitization. The treatment denotes: therapeutic diphenylcyclopropenone sensitization with weekly scalp DPC. TCRdb fed the RACE reads into MiXCR, producing one record per CDR3 protein. This sample has about 120,000 distinct CDR3 sequences, with around 13% found just once. The sample in question was whole blood, obtained in connection with sensitization to the hapten diphenylcyclopropenone (DPC). Receptors originate from a man aged 18 to 30 with alopecia areata. Some clones in this sample may be carry-over from other donors' samples.

This clonotype was seen only a few times. The V call is TRBV10-1, the J call TRBJ1-6, with no clear D. The CDR3 has 13 amino acids. Germline values: CDR1 WNHNN, CDR2 SYGVQD (reference sequence). V was trimmed by 3 bases and J by 7 bases, leaving 7 bases between them. CDR3 in amino acids: CASSDGMNSPLHF. The CDR3 bases are TGCGCCAGCAGTGACGGAATGAATTCACCCCTCCACTTT.

V and J are TRBV20-1 and TRBJ2-1, with 10 bases fitting TRBD1. After removal of 4 bases from V and 4 bases from J, the junction contained 4 bases not matched to a gene. In germline, CDR1 is DFQATT, CDR2 SNEGSKA (reference sequence). The CDR3 runs to 14 residues. The CDR3 DNA is TGCAGTGCTACGGGACAGGGGTTATACAATGAGCAGTTCTTC. This gives the protein CSATGQGLYNEQFF.

This chain links TRBV10-3 with TRBJ1-1; 7 nucleotides line up with TRBD1. The CDR3 runs 13 residues. The germline CDR1 and CDR2 sequences are ENHRY and SYGVKD. V shed 7 bases and J 1 base; nucleotides not matched to a gene: 3. CDR3 DNA: TGTGCCATCACCCGGGACAGGAACACTGAAGCTTTCTTT. Amino acids: CAITRDRNTEAFF.

This clonotype was counted only a few times. The chain employs TRBV7-2 and TRBJ2-4; tentatively, D is TRBD2 (6 bases). With 2 bases removed from V and 7 bases from J, the gap between germline ends came to 15 bases. The CDR3 loop spans 15 amino acids. The germline gives CDR1 SGHTA, CDR2 FQGNSA. The CDR3 loop reads CASSLTAGLLNIQYF. For the CDR3, the DNA is TGTGCCAGCAGCTTAACCGCGGGACTCCTCAACATTCAGTACTTC.

Only a few counts were recorded for this clonotype. This sequence joins TRBV6-5 and TRBJ2-1; tentatively, D is TRBD1 (6 bases). Trimming pared 5 bases from V and 0 bases from J, leaving 11 bases between. The CDR3 runs to 15 residues. CDR1 and CDR2 (germline): MNHEY, SVGAGI. Written as DNA, the CDR3 is TGTGCCAGCAGTCGAACAGGGTTCTCCTACAATGAGCAGTTCTTC. This translates into CASSRTGFSYNEQFF.

This chain uses TRBV5-1 with TRBJ2-3; D unclear. V lost 4 bases and J 4 bases, leaving 13 bases between the germline ends. CDR1 is SGHRS, CDR2 YFSETQ, per germline. The CDR3 is 14 amino acids. CDR3 DNA sequence: TGCGCCAGCAGCCAGGACCCCGGACCAGATACGCAGTATTTT. It is translated as CASSQDPGPDTQYF.

This clonotype has at least ten counts. The CDR3, as DNA: TGTGCCAGCAGCTTAGGGGAAGGCGGAGCTGGCGGCTACACCTTC. Its protein is CASSLGEGGAGGYTF. The rearrangement links TRBV7-9 to TRBJ1-2; D unclear. V was trimmed by 1 base and J by 8 bases, leaving 17 bases between them. Germline V CDR1 and CDR2: SEHNR, FQNEAQ (reference sequence). The CDR3 spans 15 residues.

This clonotype occurred a few times. This chain joins TRBV7-2 and TRBJ2-7; unclear D gene. V shed 0 bases and J shed 3 bases, with 12 bases lying between them. This CDR3 spans 15 amino acids. Germline V gives CDR1 SGHTA, CDR2 FQGNSA. The CDR3 protein is CASSLAGAHSYEQYF. The CDR3, as DNA: TGTGCCAGCAGCTTAGCCGGCGCCCATAGCTACGAGCAGTACTTC.

This sequence joins TRBV4-3 and TRBJ2-1, with 9 bases identical to TRBD2. Germline CDR1 LGHNA, CDR2 YSLEER. V was pared by 4 bases and J by 0 bases, with 7 bases of the junction left unmatched. This CDR3 region has 17 residues. CDR3 amino acids: CASSPWPSGDSYNEQFF. DNA of the CDR3: TGCGCCAGCAGCCCTTGGCCTAGCGGGGACTCCTACAATGAGCAGTTCTTC.

This clonotype has a count of ten or more. The chain is built from TRBV28 and TRBJ2-4; possible D gene TRBD2, 7 bases. Trimming took off 3 bases at V and 0 bases at J, with 12 bases between the two ends. CDR3 length: 16 amino acids. CDR1 is MDHEN, CDR2 SYDVKM, per germline. The CDR3 spells CASSLGGLRAKNIQYF. CDR3 DNA sequence: TGTGCCAGCAGTTTGGGGGGGCTGAGAGCCAAAAACATTCAGTACTTC.

This chain uses TRBV9 with TRBJ2-3; no clear D. Deletions cut 1 base from V and 5 bases from J, with 5 bases between. There are 12 residues in the CDR3. The V gene's germline CDR1 is SGDLS and CDR2 YYNGEE. The CDR3 protein is CASSVPGDTQYF. Here the CDR3 DNA reads TGTGCCAGCAGCGTACCTGGAGATACGCAGTATTTT. Using reference TRBV9 and TRBJ2-3 for the parts outside the CDR3, the full variable domain is DSGVTQTPKHLITATGQRVTLRCSPRSGDLSVYWYQQSLDQGLQFLIQYYNGEERAKGNILERFSAQQFPDLHSELNLSSLELGDSALYFCASSVPGDTQYFGPGTRLTVL.